The clone carrying this T cell receptor (beta chain) has a count of ten or more. Building the TCR beta libraries relied on iRepertoire HTBI primers, and CDR3 regions underwent Arm-PCR. TCRdb passed the multiplex PCR reads through MiXCR, listing each CDR3 protein once. This sample carries more than 300,000 distinct CDR3 sequences, roughly 12% of them seen once, and the ten largest clones take 15% to 20%. Time point defined: newly diagnosed GD, antithyroid drugs for less than 3 months. Researchers made the TCR library from RNA that was extracted from PBMCs. The data were taken from a study of regulatory T cells in long-lasting Graves disease. Trimming took 3 bases from V and 5 from J, leaving 8 bases between them. Per the germline V gene, CDR1 is KGHSH and CDR2 is LQKENI. This CDR3 contains 13 residues. This same sample was also taken into another study, of T cells in Graves' hyperthyroidism and ophthalmopathy.

This chain joins TRBV18 and TRBJ2-1; weak D call: TRBD2 (5 bases). Sequencing was performed on peripheral blood mononuclear cells (PBMCs), taken at new diagnosis, from a patient treated with antithyroid drugs. The sequence came from a woman younger than 35 with Graves disease. The CDR3 is CASSPSGNNEQFF. CDR3 in DNA: TGTGCCAGCTCACCCTCGGGGAACAATGAGCAGTTCTTC.